What follows are 27 T cell receptor beta chains derived from one specimen sequenced in a study of cytomegalovirus exposure and HLA in healthy donors. PCR involved 60 Vbeta and 13 Jbeta primers. Sequencing used immunoSEQ multiplex PCR; TCRdb keeps in-frame clones, though not all of them. The data contain 200,000 to 250,000 clones, approximately 81% of them singletons. The sample comprised PBMCs. The receptors here all came from a human donor in good health.

This chain joins TRBV7-3 and TRBJ2-7; 9 bases line up with TRBD2. Germline assignment: CDR1 SGHTA and CDR2 FQGTGA. After removal of 5 bases from V and 7 bases from J, the junction contained 18 bases not matched to a gene. The CDR3 consists of 17 residues. The chain's CDR3 is CASSPQIGLAGLVEQYF. CDR3 coding DNA: TGTGCCAGCAGCCCCCAGATCGGGCTAGCGGGGCTTGTGGAGCAGTACTTC.

The sample holds one count of this clone. This chain uses TRBV28 with TRBJ2-1; D is perhaps TRBD1 (6 bases). The V end was cut by 5 bases, the J end by 0 bases, with 14 bases between. The CDR3 sequence is 16 residues long. Germline CDR1 reads MDHEN; CDR2 reads SYDVKM. As DNA, the CDR3 is TGTGCCAGCAGTCCGACAGGCCTGAGCTCCTACAATGAGCAGTTCTTC. Its translation: CASSPTGLSSYNEQFF.

A few counts support this clone. The chain employs TRBV6-1 and TRBJ1-5, with TRBD1 matching over 7 bases. Per germline, CDR1 MNHNS and CDR2 SASEGT. J lost 0 bases, V lost 6 bases, and 5 bases had no gene match. This CDR3 region has 15 residues. CDR3 DNA: TGTGCCAGCAGAGGGACAGAATATAGCAATCAGCCCCAGCATTTT. Protein product: CASRGTEYSNQPQHF.

The genes are TRBV9 and TRBJ1-2; 10 bases map to TRBD1. The CDR3 is 14 residues long. V lost 2 bases, J lost 9 bases, and 7 bases stayed unmatched. Germline V lookup: CDR1 SGDLS, CDR2 YYNGEE. In nucleotides, the CDR3 is TGTGCCAGCAGCGTCTCGGGACAGGGGATTAGCTACACCTTC. This codes for CASSVSGQGISYTF.

The rearrangement links TRBV10-2 to TRBJ2-6, with D possibly TRBD2 on 6 matching bases. Germline CDR1 WSHSY, CDR2 SAAADI. The CDR3 is made up of 19 amino acids. The ends were cut back, 8 bases at V and 0 bases at J, with 23 bases in the middle. The CDR3 region is CASRGRGSDTYSGANVLTF. The CDR3 nucleotides read TGCGCCAGCCGTGGGCGGGGCTCCGATACTTACTCTGGGGCCAACGTCCTGACTTTC.

This chain links TRBV28 with TRBJ1-2; D gene uncertain. Germline V gene sequence: CDR1 MDHEN, CDR2 SYDVKM. CDR3 length equals 13 residues. V lost 4 bases and J lost 5, with 11 bases in between. CDR3 loop: CASSSLLVYGYTF. DNA for the CDR3: TGTGCCAGCAGTTCCTTACTGGTATATGGCTACACCTTC.

The rearrangement links TRBV13 to TRBJ2-7; D is ambiguous. V lost 3 bases to trimming and J lost 3 bases, with 9 bases between them. There are 13 residues in the CDR3. The V gene's germline CDR1 is PRHDT and CDR2 FYEKMQ (reference sequence). The CDR3 nucleotides are TGTGCCAGCAGCTTGAATACCTACTACGAGCAGTACTTC. This codes for CASSLNTYYEQYF.

The J gene is TRBJ1-1, the V gene TRBV19, with D hard to call. The CDR3 is 12 amino acids. Germline V gene data show CDR1 as LNHDA and CDR2 as SQIVND (reference sequence). Trimming pared 1 base from V and 11 bases from J, leaving 11 bases between. The DNA for the CDR3 is TGTGCCAGTAGTATAGGTCCCGTTGAGGCTTTCTTT. It codes for CASSIGPVEAFF.

J is TRBJ2-7 and V is TRBV7-3; TRBD2 aligns across 11 bases. Unmatched junction bases numbered 10, after V lost 5 bases and J lost 7 bases. The CDR3 covers 15 residues. Germline V gives CDR1 SGHTA, CDR2 FQGTGA. Written as DNA, the CDR3 is TGTGCCAGCAGCCCCAGGACTAGCGGGCGTGGAGAGCAGTACTTC. Its protein product is CASSPRTSGRGEQYF.

V and J are TRBV11-1 and TRBJ2-1; 9 bases agree with TRBD2. The junction had 4 bases not matched to a gene; V was cut back by 5 bases and J by 14 bases. CDR3 length equals 11 residues. Germline CDR1 and CDR2: SGHAT and FQDESV (reference sequence). CDR3 nucleotide sequence: TGTGCCAGCAGCCCCGGGACTAGCAAGTTCTTC. Its protein is CASSPGTSKFF.

The chain joins TRBV6-6 to TRBJ2-7, with D perhaps TRBD2 (6 bases). This CDR3 contains 13 residues. The germline V and J ends were trimmed by 8 bases and 2 bases, with 13 bases remaining between them. Germline loops: CDR1 MNHNY, CDR2 SVGAGI (reference sequence). The CDR3 sequence is CASVGGLTYEQYF. The CDR3 DNA is TGTGCCAGCGTCGGAGGGCTCACCTACGAGCAGTACTTC.

This chain joins TRBV29-1 and TRBJ2-2; TRBD2 might be the D (5 bases). The V end lost 4 bases, the J end lost 7 bases, and 7 bases lay between the germline ends. This CDR3 is built from 11 residues. Germline lookup yields CDR1 SQVTM and CDR2 ANQGSEA. CDR3 sequence (DNA): TGCAGCGTTGTACTAGGCGGGGAGCTGTTTTTT. Its protein product is CSVVLGGELFF.

The chain is built from TRBV5-4 and TRBJ2-1; 8 bases align to TRBD2. Germline V gene data show CDR1 as SGHNT and CDR2 as YYREEE (reference sequence). The CDR3 is made up of 12 amino acids. V lost 2 bases to trimming and J lost 15 bases; unmatched junction nucleotides: 7. CDR3: CASSLLAAWGFF. The DNA for the CDR3 is TGTGCCAGCAGCTTACTAGCGGCATGGGGGTTCTTC.

The rearrangement links TRBV29-1 to TRBJ2-7, with TRBD2 matching 7 bases. V lost 4 bases and J lost 0; bases outside the gene matches: 27. Germline CDR1 and CDR2: SQVTM and ANQGSEA. This CDR3 is 21 amino acids long. The CDR3 region has the DNA TGCAGCGTTGCGCGCCTCCGCGGTGTTCGATCGGCGGGAGTCCCCTCCTACGAGCAGTACTTC. Residues: CSVARLRGVRSAGVPSYEQYF.

The rearrangement links TRBV10-3 to TRBJ2-1; 7 positions match TRBD2. Germline loops: CDR1 ENHRY, CDR2 SYGVKD. The V segment lost 6 bases and the J segment 2 bases; nucleotides outside the gene matches: 4. The CDR3 has 14 residues. The CDR3 sequence: CAISAGTTYNEQFF. The CDR3 DNA reads as TGTGCCATCAGCGCCGGGACTACCTACAATGAGCAGTTCTTC.

As regards this clone: At one of its ends the junction is not consistent with the germline gene, which may arise from a read error. The chain is built from TRBV7-9 and TRBJ2-7, with a tentative D call TRBD2 (5 bases). This CDR3 is 12 amino acids long. Germline lookup yields CDR1 SEHNR and CDR2 FQNEAQ (reference sequence). CDR3 nucleotide sequence: TGTTCCAGCAGCCTCCTGGAGGCGGCGGAAGACTTC. Translated, it gives CSSSLLEAAEDF.

The CDR3: CASSLGRANQPQHF. The CDR3 DNA sequence: TGTGCCAGCAGCTTGGGGCGAGCCAATCAGCCCCAGCATTTT. The rearrangement links TRBV7-8 to TRBJ1-5; TRBD1 might be the D (5 bases). Trimming cost V 3 bases and J 3 bases, with 9 bases left between them. The CDR3 extends over 14 amino acids. CDR1 is SGHVS and CDR2 is FQNEAQ in the germline V gene.

Details on this clone: Within the sample, other DNA sequences also encode this same CDR3. The chain links TRBV11-2 to TRBJ2-7; D uncertain. V was pared by 4 bases and J by 2 bases, with 3 bases between. The CDR3 sequence is 11 residues long. From germline, CDR1 is SGHAT and CDR2 FQNNGV. The CDR3 protein is CASSSAYEQYF. CDR3 sequence (DNA): TGTGCCAGCAGCTCTGCCTACGAGCAGTACTTC.

The CDR3 protein is CASSPGGGSILKQFF. The CDR3 nucleotides read TGTGCCAGCAGCCCCGGAGGCGGGAGTATACTAAAGCAGTTCTTC. V gene TRBV7-2 combines with J gene TRBJ2-1; 7 bases are shared with TRBD2. Germline assignment: CDR1 SGHTA and CDR2 FQGNSA. The CDR3 has 15 residues. Germline trimming cut 5 bases from V and 11 bases from J; bases unmatched to any gene: 15.

The chain joins TRBV11-2 to TRBJ2-1; 8 bases map to TRBD2. CDR3 size: 16 residues. Trimming removed 5 bases from V and 5 bases from J; junction bases left unmatched: 11. Germline CDR1 and CDR2: SGHAT and FQNNGV. The CDR3 loop is CASSPPLAGLHNEQFF. For the CDR3, the DNA is TGTGCCAGCAGCCCCCCTTTAGCGGGACTTCACAATGAGCAGTTCTTC.

V is TRBV7-2 and J is TRBJ1-1; D is unclear. V dropped 4 bases and J dropped 3 bases, with 3 bases sitting between them. The germline V gene encodes CDR1 SGHTA and CDR2 FQGNSA. The length of the CDR3 is 11 residues. In DNA, the CDR3 is TGTGCCAGCAGCTCCTACACTGAAGCTTTCTTT. Translation gives CASSSYTEAFF.

J is TRBJ2-1 and V is TRBV4-2; D is possibly TRBD1 (6 bases). CDR1 is LGHNA and CDR2 is YNFKEQ in the germline V gene. This CDR3 spans 15 amino acids. With 3 bases removed from V and 4 bases from J, the gap between germline ends came to 13 bases. CDR3 sequence (DNA): TGTGCCAGCAGCCATGATCGGGACATTTACAATGAGCAGTTCTTC. It yields the protein CASSHDRDIYNEQFF.

This clone was seen only once. The CDR3 here is CASSRTGGQGRSYEQYF. For the CDR3, the DNA is TGTGCCAGCTCACGCACTGGGGGACAGGGAAGAAGCTACGAGCAGTACTTC. This sequence joins TRBV18 and TRBJ2-7; 9 nucleotides agree with TRBD1. V shed 4 bases and J 3 bases; nucleotides not matched to a gene: 13. The germline gives CDR1 KGHSH, CDR2 LQKENI. The CDR3 runs to 17 residues.

The J gene is TRBJ2-7, the V gene TRBV18; no definite D call. V lost 2 bases and J lost 0, with 8 bases in between. The length of the CDR3 is 14 residues. Germline V gene lookup returns CDR1 KGHSH and CDR2 LQKENI. CDR3 protein: CASSPDSISYEQYF. The CDR3 DNA reads TGTGCCAGCTCACCAGACTCAATCTCCTACGAGCAGTACTTC.

The chain links TRBV19 to TRBJ2-7, with 8 positions matching TRBD2. The CDR3 consists of 14 residues. V shed 11 bases and J 6 bases; nucleotides not matched to a gene: 15. CDR1 is LNHDA, CDR2 SQIVND, per germline (reference sequence). Here the CDR3 reads CAVTAGELTSEQYF. In DNA form, the CDR3 reads TGTGCCGTCACAGCGGGAGAGTTAACGAGCGAGCAGTACTTC.

V gene TRBV7-3 combines with J gene TRBJ2-2; no reliable D call. The germline V gene has CDR1 SGHTA and CDR2 FQGTGA. V lost 5 bases to trimming and J lost 0 bases, with 7 bases between them. This CDR3 spans 14 amino acids. CDR3 bases: TGTGCCAGCAGCCCCACATCGAACACCGGGGAGCTGTTTTTT. Amino acid sequence: CASSPTSNTGELFF.

This clone was seen more than once but under ten times. The chain combines TRBV19 with TRBJ1-1; no clear D gene. Looked up from germline, CDR1 is LNHDA and CDR2 is SQIVND (reference sequence). The CDR3 covers 13 residues. V dropped 4 bases and J dropped 3 bases, with 9 bases sitting between them. For the CDR3, the DNA is TGTGCCAGTAGTACTGGGAGGTACACTGAAGCTTTCTTT. Translating it yields CASSTGRYTEAFF. The whole variable domain, filled in from reference TRBV19 and TRBJ1-1, reads DGGITQSPKYLFRKEGQNVTLSCEQNLNHDAMYWYRQDPGQGLRLIYYSQIVNDFQKGDIAEGYSVSREKKESFPLTVTSAQKNPTAFYLCASSTGRYTEAFFGQGTRLTVV.